The 10 T cell receptor beta chains below all came from one sample that was sequenced in a study of Ad26.COV2.S vaccination and SARS-CoV-2 variants. Here immunoSEQ multiplex PCR was the method, and the copy in TCRdb shows in-frame clones only, minus some. The sample lists some 240,000 clones, roughly 85% occurring once. Noted treatment: around 19 received Ad26.COV2.S at low or high dose, single or two shots; about five received placebo; per-sample allocation not given. Each sample was drawn 63 days after the first injection (of vaccine or placebo). Sequenced here: peripheral blood, sampled in a trial of Ad26.COV2.S vaccine versus placebo. Receptors were obtained from a person aged 18-60 years who received the Ad26.COV2.S COVID-19 vaccine or a placebo.

The chain recombines TRBV10-3 with TRBJ1-1, with D perhaps matching TRBD1 (5 bases). This CDR3 comprises 12 residues. V lost 11 bases and J lost 11, with 21 bases in between. The germline V gene has CDR1 ENHRY and CDR2 SYGVKD. The CDR3 region is CASRTDPSGAFF. In DNA form, the CDR3 reads TGTGCCTCCCGTACGGACCCCTCAGGGGCTTTCTTT.

The rearrangement uses TRBV7-9 and TRBJ1-1; D ambiguous. This CDR3 spans 13 amino acids. Germline V CDR1 and CDR2: SEHNR, FQNEAQ (reference sequence). V dropped 5 bases and J dropped 6 bases, with 13 bases sitting between them. The CDR3 DNA follows: TGTGCCAGCAGCCCCTCGCGTGGCGCTGAAGCTTTCTTT. The encoded protein is CASSPSRGAEAFF.

The chain is built from TRBV4-3 and TRBJ1-3, with D perhaps TRBD1 (5 bases). The CDR3 runs 17 residues. Germline loops: CDR1 LGHNA, CDR2 YSLEER. V was cut by 0 bases and J by 4 bases, with 16 bases left in between. The CDR3 is CASSQDLSAGLGNTIYF. The CDR3 nucleotides are TGCGCCAGCAGCCAAGATCTGAGCGCGGGACTAGGAAACACCATATATTTT.

The rearrangement joins TRBV15 to TRBJ2-5; D perhaps matches TRBD2 (6 bases). CDR3 length: 13 residues. The germline gives CDR1 LNHNV, CDR2 YYDKDF (reference sequence). V was trimmed by 11 bases and J by 3 bases, leaving 16 bases between them. DNA for the CDR3: TGTGCCGTGGGACTGAACCCCAAAGAGACCCAGTACTTC. This codes for CAVGLNPKETQYF.

This chain links TRBV18 with TRBJ2-3; D gene ambiguous. The CDR3 runs 15 residues. Trimming took 2 bases from V and 4 from J, leaving 13 bases between them. Germline V lookup: CDR1 KGHSH, CDR2 LQKENI. The CDR3 loop reads CASSPKGVAPDTQYF. In DNA form, the CDR3 reads TGTGCCAGCTCACCAAAAGGAGTTGCCCCAGATACGCAGTATTTT.

The V call is TRBV2, the J call TRBJ1-1; D uncertain. V gave up 2 bases and J gave up 7 bases, with 8 bases separating them. The CDR3 runs 12 residues. Germline V gene data show CDR1 as SNHLY and CDR2 as FYNNEI. In nucleotides, the CDR3 is TGTGCCAGCAGTGAACAGATTAATGAAGCTTTCTTT. Its translation is CASSEQINEAFF.

V gene TRBV9 combines with J gene TRBJ2-3; the D gene is possibly TRBD1 (5 bases). The CDR3 spans 16 residues. Germline V gene data show CDR1 as SGDLS and CDR2 as YYNGEE. Trimming stripped 3 bases from V and 1 base from J, with 15 bases between. This CDR3 reads CASSALQALGTDTQYF. In DNA, the CDR3 is TGTGCCAGCAGCGCCCTACAGGCATTGGGCACAGATACGCAGTATTTT. Looking up the rest from reference TRBV9 and TRBJ2-3 gives the full variable domain: DSGVTQTPKHLITATGQRVTLRCSPRSGDLSVYWYQQSLDQGLQFLIQYYNGEERAKGNILERFSAQQFPDLHSELNLSSLELGDSALYFCASSALQALGTDTQYFGPGTRLTVL.

This clone was picked up a small number of times. V gene TRBV30 combines with J gene TRBJ2-7; TRBD2 agrees at 7 bases. Germline V lookup: CDR1 GTSNPN, CDR2 SVGIG (reference sequence). The V gene end was trimmed by 1 base and the J gene end by 3 bases; junction bases not matched to a gene: 3. There are 13 residues in the CDR3. The CDR3 here is CAWSGDYHYEQYF. The CDR3 bases are TGTGCCTGGAGTGGGGACTACCACTACGAGCAGTACTTC.

The rearrangement links TRBV5-1 to TRBJ2-3; D might be TRBD1 (6 bases). The germline V gene encodes CDR1 SGHRS and CDR2 YFSETQ. The ends were cut back, 3 bases at V and 6 bases at J, with 8 bases in the middle. This CDR3 contains 12 residues. Here the CDR3 reads CASSSGEDTQYF. DNA for the CDR3: TGCGCCAGCAGCTCAGGGGAGGATACGCAGTATTTT.

This rearrangement joins TRBV25-1 to TRBJ2-4; possibly TRBD2 for D (5 bases). V gave up 4 bases and J gave up 1 base, with 14 bases separating them. Germline values: CDR1 MGHDK, CDR2 SYGVNS. This CDR3 comprises 16 residues. The CDR3 sequence: CASSARDTAAKNIQYF. The CDR3 bases are TGTGCCAGCAGTGCGAGGGATACCGCCGCCAAAAACATTCAGTACTTC.